A selection of T cell receptor beta chains follows, all from one sample in a study of identical twins. TCRdb redid the calling of the 5' RACE reads with MiXCR, one entry per CDR3 protein. The sample shows hundreds of thousands of distinct CDR3 sequences, about 8.3% of them seen only once. These data also featured in a second study, about yellow fever vaccine responses in identical twins.

Sample: memory (CD45RO+) T cells sorted from blood. These receptors all come from a woman aged 18 to 35 in good health. CDR3s include the opening cysteine and the closing phenylalanine or tryptophan. A D gene is named only where the DNA matches it firmly. The size field is filled for only some rows; it gives once, few, many or a size class.

J: TRBJ2-7
D: NA
V: TRBV7-8
size: few
DNA: TGTGCCAGCACCCCCGTGGGACTGTACGAGCAGTACTTC
CDR3: CASTPVGLYEQYF

J: TRBJ1-6
D: NA
V: TRBV6-5
size: few
DNA: TGTGCCAGCAGTTACGCCTTGGATTCACCCCTCCACTTT
CDR3: CASSYALDSPLHF

J: TRBJ2-1
D: TRBD2
V: TRBV12-3/TRBV12-4
size: many
DNA: TGTGCCAGCAGTCAGGGGTCTAGCGGGGGGTTTTTACACAATGAGCAGTTCTTC
CDR3: CASSQGSSGGFLHNEQFF

J: TRBJ2-1
D: NA
V: TRBV6-5
size: NA
DNA: TGTGCCAGCAGTTACTCGATATTCAGCCCCTACAATGAGCAGTTCTTC
CDR3: CASSYSIFSPYNEQFF

J: TRBJ2-5
D: NA
V: TRBV7-2
size: few
DNA: TGTGCCAGCAGCTTATCGGGAATAGAGACCCAGTACTTC
CDR3: CASSLSGIETQYF

J: TRBJ2-7
D: NA
V: TRBV12-3/TRBV12-4
size: NA
DNA: TGTGCCAGCAGACCTACGGGAAGAGGCTCCTACGAGCAGTACTTC
CDR3: CASRPTGRGSYEQYF

J: TRBJ2-1
D: TRBD1
V: TRBV6-1
size: many
DNA: TGTGCCAGCAGCGAAGGTTGGGACAGCTACAATGAGCAGTTCTTC
CDR3: CASSEGWDSYNEQFF

J: TRBJ1-2
D: TRBD1
V: TRBV24-1
size: NA
DNA: TGTGCCACCAGTGATTATACAGGGGACTATGGCTACACCTTC
CDR3: CATSDYTGDYGYTF

J: TRBJ2-1
D: NA
V: TRBV14
size: few
DNA: TGTGCCAGCAGCCGGGAACGGACAGACCAGTTCTTC
CDR3: CASSRERTDQFF

J: TRBJ1-2
D: NA
V: TRBV6-5
size: many
DNA: TGTGCCAGCCGTAACCCGGGGACTTCAACCTATGGCTACACCTTC
CDR3: CASRNPGTSTYGYTF

J: TRBJ2-1
D: TRBD2
V: TRBV7-8
size: NA
DNA: TGTGCCAGCAGACCGACTAGCGGGAGGACCTACAATGAGCAGTTCTTC
CDR3: CASRPTSGRTYNEQFF

J: TRBJ2-1
D: NA
V: TRBV5-1
size: many
DNA: TGCGCCAGCAGCTTAGGGCTTGACTACAATGAGCAGTTCTTC
CDR3: CASSLGLDYNEQFF

J: TRBJ2-5
D: NA
V: TRBV28
size: many
DNA: TGTGCCAGCAGTCCCCGTCGAGTAGTATGGGAGACCCAGTACTTC
CDR3: CASSPRRVVWETQYF

J: TRBJ2-3
D: TRBD1
V: TRBV2
size: many
DNA: TGTGCCAGCAGCGCCGACAGGGGAATTTTGGATACGCAGTATTTT
CDR3: CASSADRGILDTQYF

J: TRBJ2-1
D: NA
V: TRBV5-6
size: many
DNA: TGTGCCAGCAGCTTGGGGGTACCCGAAAAATCCTACAATGAGCAGTTCTTC
CDR3: CASSLGVPEKSYNEQFF

J: TRBJ1-2
D: TRBD1
V: TRBV12-3/TRBV12-4
size: few
DNA: TGTGCCAGCAGTTTAGCTGGGGGACAGGGAAACGGCTACACCTTC
CDR3: CASSLAGGQGNGYTF

J: TRBJ2-2
D: NA
V: TRBV6-2/TRBV6-3
size: few
DNA: TGTGCCAGCAGTTACTCGAGCCCCCATGTCCCCGGGGAGCTGTTTTTT
CDR3: CASSYSSPHVPGELFF

J: TRBJ2-2
D: NA
V: TRBV9
size: many
DNA: TGTGCCAGCAGAGGACGGGACACCGGGGAGCTGTTTTTT
CDR3: CASRGRDTGELFF

J: TRBJ1-1
D: NA
V: TRBV15
size: many
DNA: TGTGCCACCAGCTCGAGGACGGGGGGTACTGAAGCTTTCTTT
CDR3: CATSSRTGGTEAFF

J: TRBJ2-1
D: NA
V: TRBV18
size: many
DNA: TGTGCCAGCTCACCAACTCCTAGCTCCCCGGATGAGCAGTTCTTC
CDR3: CASSPTPSSPDEQFF

J: TRBJ2-7
D: NA
V: TRBV10-2
size: NA
DNA: TGCGCCAGCAGTGAGTACCAGAGGAGCTCCTACGAGCAGTACTTC
CDR3: CASSEYQRSSYEQYF

J: TRBJ2-3
D: TRBD2
V: TRBV24-1
size: few
DNA: TGTGCCACCAGTGAGACCACTCCTAGCGGGAGAGCGCAGTATTTT
CDR3: CATSETTPSGRAQYF

J: TRBJ2-5
D: TRBD2
V: TRBV9
size: few
DNA: TGTGCCAGCAGCGTAGGACTAGCGGTCCAAGAGACCCAGTACTTC
CDR3: CASSVGLAVQETQYF

J: TRBJ2-1
D: NA
V: TRBV11-3
size: NA
DNA: TGTGCCAGCAGCTCAGAAGGCGGGCTTGGTCGGCAGTTCTTC
CDR3: CASSSEGGLGRQFF

J: TRBJ2-3
D: NA
V: TRBV12-3/TRBV12-4
size: many
DNA: TGTGCCAGCAGTTCGGACACAGATACGCAGTATTTT
CDR3: CASSSDTDTQYF

J: TRBJ2-3
D: TRBD2
V: TRBV20-1
size: many
DNA: TGCAGTGCTAGGACGACTAGCGGGGGTAGTCACACAACGGATACGCAGTATTTT
CDR3: CSARTTSGGSHTTDTQYF

J: TRBJ2-1
D: TRBD2
V: TRBV20-1
size: NA
DNA: TGCAGTGCTAGAGTTCCTAGCGGGACTAATGAGCAGTTCTTC
CDR3: CSARVPSGTNEQFF

J: TRBJ1-6
D: NA
V: TRBV6-5
size: few
DNA: TGTGCCAGCAGTTTCCGGCCAGGGGTATCACCCCTCCACTTT
CDR3: CASSFRPGVSPLHF

J: TRBJ2-5
D: TRBD2
V: TRBV4-2
size: many
DNA: TGTGCCAGCAGCCAAGGGACTAGCGGAGAGACCCAGTACTTC
CDR3: CASSQGTSGETQYF

J: TRBJ2-3
D: NA
V: TRBV9
size: many
DNA: TGTGCCAGCAGCGTAGGGATAGATACGCAGTATTTT
CDR3: CASSVGIDTQYF

J: TRBJ2-2
D: NA
V: TRBV7-9
size: many
DNA: TGTGCCAGCAGCTCATATACGAACACCGGGGAGCTGTTTTTT
CDR3: CASSSYTNTGELFF

J: TRBJ2-1
D: TRBD2
V: TRBV6-1
size: NA
DNA: TGTGCCAGCAGTGAAACTAGCGGGGGACACAATGAGCAGTTCTTC
CDR3: CASSETSGGHNEQFF

J: TRBJ1-1
D: NA
V: TRBV18
size: many
DNA: TGTGCCAGCTCACCACAAAGTCAGGCCTATGAAGCTTTCTTT
CDR3: CASSPQSQAYEAFF

J: TRBJ2-7
D: NA
V: TRBV25-1
size: many
DNA: TGTGCCAGCAGTGACCACGAGCAGTACTTC
CDR3: CASSDHEQYF

J: TRBJ1-2
D: TRBD1
V: TRBV9
size: many
DNA: TGTGCCAGCAGCCCCCGGGACAGCGCCTATGGCTACACCTTC
CDR3: CASSPRDSAYGYTF

J: TRBJ1-6
D: TRBD1
V: TRBV6-1
size: NA
DNA: TGTGCCAGCAGTGAAGTCCCGGGACAGGGAAATTCACCCCTCCACTTT
CDR3: CASSEVPGQGNSPLHF

J: TRBJ2-7
D: TRBD2
V: TRBV5-1
size: NA
DNA: TGCGCCAGCAGTCCTTCTTGGGGGGGAGGAGAACAGTACTTC
CDR3: CASSPSWGGGEQYF

J: TRBJ2-6
D: NA
V: TRBV6-1
size: few
DNA: TGTGCCAGCAGTGGGACGACAGTCTCTGGGGCCAACGTCCTGACTTTC
CDR3: CASSGTTVSGANVLTF

J: TRBJ2-7
D: NA
V: TRBV2
size: NA
DNA: TGTGCCAGCAGAAGGACAAGGGAGTCCTACGAGCAGTACTTC
CDR3: CASRRTRESYEQYF

J: TRBJ1-4
D: NA
V: TRBV20-1
size: few
DNA: TGCAGTGCTATTCCTCCCGGGTCCTTAAATGAAAAACTGTTTTTT
CDR3: CSAIPPGSLNEKLFF

J: TRBJ2-1
D: TRBD2
V: TRBV20-1
size: few
DNA: TGCAGTGCTTCCGGGGGCGGGGGGTTCTACAATGAGCAGTTCTTC
CDR3: CSASGGGGFYNEQFF

J: TRBJ1-6
D: NA
V: TRBV7-9
size: NA
DNA: TGTGCCAGCAGCCCGACAGTGCCAGGAGTCTCACCCCTCCACTTT
CDR3: CASSPTVPGVSPLHF

J: TRBJ2-5
D: TRBD2
V: TRBV7-9
size: many
DNA: TGTGCCAGCAGCTACGGACTAGCGGGACTATTGGGGGAGACCCAGTACTTC
CDR3: CASSYGLAGLLGETQYF

J: TRBJ1-1
D: NA
V: TRBV6-6
size: many
DNA: TGTGCCAGCACAACAGGGTCGAACACTGAAGCTTTCTTT
CDR3: CASTTGSNTEAFF

J: TRBJ2-6
D: NA
V: TRBV28
size: NA
DNA: TGTGCCAGCAGTTTACGGGCGGCTGGGGCCAACGTCCTGACTTTC
CDR3: CASSLRAAGANVLTF

J: TRBJ1-2
D: TRBD1
V: TRBV14
size: once
DNA: TGTGCCAGCTCGGACAGGGGGATGGGGGACTATGGCTACACCTTC
CDR3: CASSDRGMGDYGYTF

J: TRBJ1-2
D: TRBD1
V: TRBV5-5
size: NA
DNA: TGTGCCAGCAGCCGAAGGGACAGGGGAATTCAATTTAACTATGGCTACACCTTC
CDR3: CASSRRDRGIQFNYGYTF

J: TRBJ2-1
D: NA
V: TRBV29-1
size: many
DNA: TGCAGCGTTGGGTTCCGGGGGCAAGACTACAATGAGCAGTTCTTC
CDR3: CSVGFRGQDYNEQFF

J: TRBJ1-1
D: NA
V: TRBV3-1
size: many
DNA: TGTGCCAGCAGCCTGGGGGACGGAACCAAAGCTTTCTTT
CDR3: CASSLGDGTKAFF

J: TRBJ2-4
D: NA
V: TRBV5-5
size: few
DNA: TGTGCCAGCAGCCGGGACCATGGGGCCAAAAACATTCAGTACTTC
CDR3: CASSRDHGAKNIQYF

J: TRBJ2-6
D: NA
V: TRBV18
size: NA
DNA: TGTGCCAGCTCCGACTTGGGGGCTGGGGCCAACGTCCTGACTTTC
CDR3: CASSDLGAGANVLTF

J: TRBJ2-7
D: TRBD1
V: TRBV19
size: NA
DNA: TGTGCCAGTGGTCAGGCCGGGACAGATTACGAGCAGTACTTC
CDR3: CASGQAGTDYEQYF

J: TRBJ1-1
D: TRBD1
V: TRBV4-1
size: many
DNA: TGCGCCAGCAGCCAAGATCGAACAGGGGGCGCTTTTTGGGCTTTCTTT
CDR3: CASSQDRTGGAFWAFF

J: TRBJ1-1
D: NA
V: TRBV15
size: few
DNA: TGTGCCACCAGCAGAGACCGGACATCCGAGGCTTTCTTT
CDR3: CATSRDRTSEAFF

J: TRBJ2-1
D: TRBD2
V: TRBV9
size: NA
DNA: TGTGCCAGCAGCGTAGCCCCTAGCGGCACCTCCTACAATGAGCAGTTCTTC
CDR3: CASSVAPSGTSYNEQFF